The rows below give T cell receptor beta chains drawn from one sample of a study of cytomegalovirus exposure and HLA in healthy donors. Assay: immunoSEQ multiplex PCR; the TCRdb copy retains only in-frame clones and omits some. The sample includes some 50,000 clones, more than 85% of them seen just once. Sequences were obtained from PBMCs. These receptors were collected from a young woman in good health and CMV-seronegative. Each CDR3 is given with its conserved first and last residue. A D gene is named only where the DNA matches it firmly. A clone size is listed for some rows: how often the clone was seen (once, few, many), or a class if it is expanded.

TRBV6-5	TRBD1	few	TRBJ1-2	CASSYVGTENFYGYTF	TGTGCCAGCAGTTACGTGGGGACAGAGAATTTCTATGGCTACACCTTC
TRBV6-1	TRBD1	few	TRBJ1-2	CASSATGEGNYGYTF	TGTGCCAGCAGTGCGACAGGGGAGGGAAACTATGGCTACACCTTC
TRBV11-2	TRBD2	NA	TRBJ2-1	CASREGRLAGGEQFF	TGTGCCAGCAGGGAAGGACGACTAGCGGGCGGCGAGCAGTTCTTC
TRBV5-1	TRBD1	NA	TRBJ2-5	CASSLNTGGRETQYF	TGCGCCAGCAGCTTAAACACAGGGGGCCGAGAGACCCAGTACTTC
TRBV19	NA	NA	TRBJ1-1	CASSLTGRGEAFF	TGTGCCAGTAGTCTTACCGGGAGAGGTGAAGCTTTCTTT
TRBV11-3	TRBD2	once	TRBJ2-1	CASSQRLAGASIYNEQFF	TGTGCCAGCAGCCAGCGACTAGCGGGAGCCTCAATCTACAATGAGCAGTTCTTC
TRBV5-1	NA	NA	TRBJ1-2	CASSFAGEIANYGYTF	TGCGCCAGCAGCTTCGCTGGGGAGATAGCTAACTATGGCTACACCTTC
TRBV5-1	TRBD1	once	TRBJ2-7	CASSVTGGYEQYF	TGCGCCAGCAGCGTGACAGGGGGCTACGAGCAGTACTTC
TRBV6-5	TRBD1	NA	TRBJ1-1	CASRMWDRNTEAFF	TGTGCCAGCAGAATGTGGGACAGGAACACTGAAGCTTTCTTT
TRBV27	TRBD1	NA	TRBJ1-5	CASSPRTGNQPQHF	TGTGCCAGCAGTCCCCGGACAGGGAATCAGCCCCAGCATTTT
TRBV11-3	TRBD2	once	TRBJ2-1	CASSLVGSGSAGNEQFF	TGTGCCAGCAGCTTAGTTGGTAGCGGGAGCGCTGGAAATGAGCAGTTCTTC
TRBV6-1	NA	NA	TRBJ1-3	CASSDRAYSGNTIYF	TGTGCCAGCAGTGATAGAGCTTACTCTGGAAACACCATATATTTT
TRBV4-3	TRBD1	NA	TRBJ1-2	CASSHVDRAYYGYTF	TGCGCCAGCAGCCATGTTGACAGGGCCTATTATGGCTACACCTTC
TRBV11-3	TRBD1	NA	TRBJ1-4	CASSAGQVPDNEKLFF	TGTGCCAGCAGCGCGGGACAGGTCCCCGACAATGAAAAACTGTTTTTT
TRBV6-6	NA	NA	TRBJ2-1	CASRRQLKDNEQFF	TGTGCCAGCAGACGACAGCTAAAAGACAATGAGCAGTTCTTC
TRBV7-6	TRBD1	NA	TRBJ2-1	CASSPADRAIYNEQFF	TGTGCCAGCAGCCCCGCGGACAGGGCTATCTACAATGAGCAGTTCTTC
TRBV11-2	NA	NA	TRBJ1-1	CASSRHGTEAFF	TGTGCCAGCAGCCGACATGGGACTGAAGCTTTCTTT
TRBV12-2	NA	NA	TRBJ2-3	CASRSRTSGGPSPLDTQYF	TGTGCAAGTCGCTCGCGCACTAGCGGGGGGCCCTCTCCGCTCGATACGCAGTATTTT
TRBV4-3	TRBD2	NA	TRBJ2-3	CASSPAGSTDTQYF	TGCGCCAGCAGCCCAGCGGGAAGCACAGATACGCAGTATTTT
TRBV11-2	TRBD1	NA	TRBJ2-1	CASSSPGQGTAGSYNEQFF	TGTGCCAGCAGCTCCCCGGGACAGGGGACCGCAGGATCCTACAATGAGCAGTTCTTC
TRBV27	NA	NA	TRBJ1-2	CASSNPPEVYGYTF	TGTGCCAGCAGTAACCCCCCGGAGGTCTATGGCTACACCTTC
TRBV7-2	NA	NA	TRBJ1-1	CASSLLWRGEAFF	TGTGCCAGCAGCTTATTATGGAGGGGTGAAGCTTTCTTT
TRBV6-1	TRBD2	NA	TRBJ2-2	CASSGQAGGLQAGELFF	TGTGCCAGTAGTGGGCAAGCGGGGGGGCTTCAGGCCGGGGAGCTGTTTTTT
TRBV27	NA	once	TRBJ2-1	CASSPQFPYNEQFF	TGTGCCAGCAGCCCCCAGTTTCCATACAATGAGCAGTTCTTC
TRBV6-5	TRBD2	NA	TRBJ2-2	CASNSGGRNTGELFF	TGTGCCAGCAATAGCGGGGGAAGGAACACCGGGGAGCTGTTTTTT
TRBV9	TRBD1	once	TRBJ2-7	CASSEKPGGPFGEQYF	TGTGCCAGCAGCGAGAAACCAGGGGGCCCCTTTGGCGAGCAGTACTTC
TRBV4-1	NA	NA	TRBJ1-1	CASRSGQNTEAFF	TGCGCCAGCAGATCCGGACAGAACACTGAAGCTTTCTTT
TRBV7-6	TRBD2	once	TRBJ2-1	CASSLAGSGGANEQFF	TGTGCCAGCAGCTTAGCGGGGAGCGGGGGGGCCAATGAGCAGTTCTTC
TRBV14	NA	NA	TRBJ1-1	CASSQEWGWGVSTEAFF	TGTGCCAGCAGCCAAGAATGGGGTTGGGGGGTTAGCACTGAAGCTTTCTTT